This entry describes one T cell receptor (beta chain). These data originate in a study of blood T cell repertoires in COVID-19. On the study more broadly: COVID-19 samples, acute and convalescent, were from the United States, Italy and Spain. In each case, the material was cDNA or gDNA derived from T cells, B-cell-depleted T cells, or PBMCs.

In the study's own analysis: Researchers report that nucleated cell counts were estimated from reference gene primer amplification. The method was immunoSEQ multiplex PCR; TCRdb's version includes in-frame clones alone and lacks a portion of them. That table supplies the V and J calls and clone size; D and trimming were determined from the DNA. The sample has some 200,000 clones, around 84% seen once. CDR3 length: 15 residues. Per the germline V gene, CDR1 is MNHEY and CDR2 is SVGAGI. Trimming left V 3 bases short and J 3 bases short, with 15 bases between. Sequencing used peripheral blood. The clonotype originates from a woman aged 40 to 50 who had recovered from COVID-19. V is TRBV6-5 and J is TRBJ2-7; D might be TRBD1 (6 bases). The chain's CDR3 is CASSYSDRMVYEQYF. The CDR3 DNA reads TGTGCCAGCAGTTATTCAGACAGGATGGTCTACGAGCAGTACTTC.